These 7 T cell receptor beta chains came from one sample sequenced in a study of CD8 T cells in Susac syndrome. With random hexamers, roughly 0.45 to 1 ug RNA was reverse transcribed. MiXCR was run by TCRdb on the immunoSEQ multiplex PCR reads, yielding one entry per CDR3 protein. The sample has roughly 180,000 distinct CDR3 sequences, roughly 92% seen once. Material: CD4+ T cells from PBMCs. The receptors stem from a human donor with multiple sclerosis.

V and J are TRBV5-1 and TRBJ2-1; TRBD2 matches at 8 bases. Looked up from germline, CDR1 is SGHRS and CDR2 is YFSETQ. After removal of 9 bases from V and 4 bases from J, the junction contained 9 bases not matched to a gene. The CDR3 contains 14 residues. The DNA for the CDR3 is TGCGCCACCAGAGTCAGCGGGGGTTACAATGAGCAGTTCTTC. The encoded protein is CATRVSGGYNEQFF.

The chain carries TRBV2 and TRBJ2-7; D might be TRBD1 (5 bases). This CDR3 region has 14 residues. Looked up from germline, CDR1 is SNHLY and CDR2 is FYNNEI. The germline V and J ends were trimmed by 4 bases and 0 bases, with 10 bases remaining between them. The CDR3 here is CASSGQISSYEQYF. CDR3 DNA sequence: TGTGCCAGCAGTGGACAGATCAGCTCCTACGAGCAGTACTTC.

V is TRBV5-4 and J is TRBJ2-7; 8 bases fit TRBD1. The CDR3 runs 16 residues. V lost 0 bases to trimming and J lost 2 bases; unmatched junction nucleotides: 7. The V gene's germline CDR1 is SGHNT and CDR2 YYREEE (reference sequence). CDR3 sequence reads: CASSLVAGTGPYEQYF. CDR3 sequence (DNA): TGTGCCAGCAGCTTGGTAGCCGGGACAGGTCCCTACGAGCAGTACTTC.

V usage is TRBV28 and J usage is TRBJ2-7, with 9 bases that match TRBD1. Germline V gene sequence: CDR1 MDHEN, CDR2 SYDVKM. The CDR3 sequence is 15 residues long. With V trimmed by 6 bases and J by 3 bases, 9 bases remained unmatched. The CDR3 region is CASSPKRDRVYEQYF. The CDR3 DNA follows: TGTGCCAGCAGCCCTAAGCGGGACAGGGTCTACGAGCAGTACTTC.

The rearrangement uses TRBV30 and TRBJ1-2; TRBD1 might be the D (5 bases). The CDR3 is made up of 12 amino acids. Trimming cost V 2 bases and J 8 bases, with 12 bases left between them. Germline CDR1 is GTSNPN and CDR2 is SVGIG (reference sequence). The CDR3 sequence is CAWSPTALGYTF. CDR3 DNA sequence: TGTGCCTGGAGTCCGACAGCGCTAGGCTACACCTTC.

The rearrangement joins TRBV9 to TRBJ1-2; D gene ambiguous. Trimming removed 1 base from V and 4 bases from J, with 11 bases in between. The CDR3 has 14 residues. The V gene's germline CDR1 is SGDLS and CDR2 YYNGEE. The CDR3 DNA follows: TGTGCCAGCAGCGTAACACTTGAACCCTATGGCTACACCTTC. Translated: CASSVTLEPYGYTF.

This rearrangement joins TRBV11-2 to TRBJ1-4; D is uncertain. The CDR3 is 14 amino acids. Trimming removed 5 bases at V and 4 bases at J, with 11 bases between. CDR1 and CDR2 (germline): SGHAT, FQNNGV. The CDR3 coding sequence is TGTGCCAGCAGCCCCGGGCACGGTAATGAAAAACTGTTTTTT. Its translation is CASSPGHGNEKLFF.